This T cell receptor (beta chain) stems from a study of blood T cell repertoires in COVID-19. On the study more broadly: Sources were T cells, B-cell-depleted T cells, or PBMCs; the material itself was cDNA or gDNA.

With 6 bases clipped from V and 0 bases from J, the junction kept 8 bases outside the gene matches. The CDR3 spans 17 residues. CDR1 and CDR2 (germline): MDHEN, SYDVKM. Repertoires were generated with immunoSEQ multiplex PCR, while TCRdb's copy carries only in-frame clones and drops some. The data hold under 110,000 clones, with 87% observed a single time. The origin of this receptor is a woman between 25 and 40 years old with acute or convalescent COVID-19. The chain joins TRBV28 to TRBJ2-6, with 7 bases matching TRBD1. Sequenced input: peripheral blood. CDR3 in DNA: TGTGCCAGCAGCTTGGGACAGAGCCTCTCTGGGGCCAACGTCCTGACTTTC. Amino acids: CASSLGQSLSGANVLTF.